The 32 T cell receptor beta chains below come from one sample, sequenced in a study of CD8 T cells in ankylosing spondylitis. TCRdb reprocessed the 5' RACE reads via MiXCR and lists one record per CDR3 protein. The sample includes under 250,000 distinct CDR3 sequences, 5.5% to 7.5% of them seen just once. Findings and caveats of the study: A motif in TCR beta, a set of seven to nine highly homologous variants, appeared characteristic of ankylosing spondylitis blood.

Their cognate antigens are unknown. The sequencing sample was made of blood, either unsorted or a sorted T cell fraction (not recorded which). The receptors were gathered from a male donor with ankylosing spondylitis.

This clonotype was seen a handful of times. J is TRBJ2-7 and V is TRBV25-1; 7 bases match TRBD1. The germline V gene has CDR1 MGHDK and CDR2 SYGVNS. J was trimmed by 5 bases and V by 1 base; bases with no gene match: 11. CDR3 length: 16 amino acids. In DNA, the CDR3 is TGTGCCAGCAGTGAATTCTCGACAGGGCGGCACGACGAGCAGTACTTC. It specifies CASSEFSTGRHDEQYF.

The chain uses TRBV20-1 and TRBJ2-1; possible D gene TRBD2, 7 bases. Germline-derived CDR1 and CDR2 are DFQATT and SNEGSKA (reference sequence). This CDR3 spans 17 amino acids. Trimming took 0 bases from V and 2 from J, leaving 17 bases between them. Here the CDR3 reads CSARDAGKGGPYNEQFF. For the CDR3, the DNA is TGCAGTGCTAGAGATGCAGGGAAGGGGGGGCCCTACAATGAGCAGTTCTTC.

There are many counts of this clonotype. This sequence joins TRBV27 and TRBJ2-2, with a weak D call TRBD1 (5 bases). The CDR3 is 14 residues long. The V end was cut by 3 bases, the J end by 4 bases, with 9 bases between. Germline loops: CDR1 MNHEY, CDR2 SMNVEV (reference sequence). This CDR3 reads CASSFGHLTGELFF. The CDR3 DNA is TGTGCCAGCAGTTTTGGACACCTCACCGGGGAGCTGTTTTTT.

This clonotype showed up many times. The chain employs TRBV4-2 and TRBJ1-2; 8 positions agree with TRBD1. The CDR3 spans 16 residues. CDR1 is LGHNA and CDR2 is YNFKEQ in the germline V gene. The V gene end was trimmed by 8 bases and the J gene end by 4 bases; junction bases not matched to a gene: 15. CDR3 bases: TGTGCCAGCGTTTTGGGGTCAGGGGGCGCTGGCTATGGCTACACCTTC. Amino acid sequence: CASVLGSGGAGYGYTF.

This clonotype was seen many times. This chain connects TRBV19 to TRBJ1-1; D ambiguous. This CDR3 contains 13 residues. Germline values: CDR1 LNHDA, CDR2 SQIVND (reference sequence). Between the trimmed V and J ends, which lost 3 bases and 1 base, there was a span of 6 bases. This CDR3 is CASSMGRNTEAFF. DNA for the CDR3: TGTGCCAGTAGTATGGGTCGGAACACTGAAGCTTTCTTT.

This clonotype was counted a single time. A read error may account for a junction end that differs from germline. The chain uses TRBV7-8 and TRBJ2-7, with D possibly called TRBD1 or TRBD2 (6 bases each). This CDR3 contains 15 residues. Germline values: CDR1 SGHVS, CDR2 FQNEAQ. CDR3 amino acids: CVSSFRGISGYEQYF. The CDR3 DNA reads TGTGTCAGCAGCTTCAGGGGTATTAGCGGCTACGAGCAGTACTTC.

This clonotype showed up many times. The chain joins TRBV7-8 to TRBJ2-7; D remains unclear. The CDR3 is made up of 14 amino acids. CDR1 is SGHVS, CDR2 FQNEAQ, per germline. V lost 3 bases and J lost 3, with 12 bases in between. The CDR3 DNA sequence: TGTGCCAGCAGCTTCCGCCCTAGAGTCTACGAGCAGTACTTC. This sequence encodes CASSFRPRVYEQYF.

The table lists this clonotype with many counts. In DNA, the CDR3 is TGTGCCAGCAGTTACCCCGGACAGAAACGGGAGCAGTACTTC. Translation: CASSYPGQKREQYF. The V and J genes are TRBV6-5 and TRBJ2-7; D may be TRBD1 (6 bases). The V end was cut by 2 bases, the J end by 7 bases, with 15 bases between. The CDR3 contains 14 residues. CDR1 and CDR2 (germline): MNHEY, SVGAGI.

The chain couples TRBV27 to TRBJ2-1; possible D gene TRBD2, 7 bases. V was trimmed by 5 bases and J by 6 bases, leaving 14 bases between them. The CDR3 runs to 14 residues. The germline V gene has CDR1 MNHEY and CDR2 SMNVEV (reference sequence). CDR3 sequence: CASSPGLGGNEQFF. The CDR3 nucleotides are TGTGCCAGCAGTCCCGGACTAGGGGGCAATGAGCAGTTCTTC.

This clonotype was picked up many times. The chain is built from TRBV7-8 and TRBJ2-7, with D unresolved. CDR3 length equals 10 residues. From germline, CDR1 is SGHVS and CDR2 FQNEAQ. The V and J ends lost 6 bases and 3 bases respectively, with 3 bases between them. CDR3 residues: CASSNYEQYF. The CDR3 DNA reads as TGTGCCAGCAGTAACTACGAGCAGTACTTC.

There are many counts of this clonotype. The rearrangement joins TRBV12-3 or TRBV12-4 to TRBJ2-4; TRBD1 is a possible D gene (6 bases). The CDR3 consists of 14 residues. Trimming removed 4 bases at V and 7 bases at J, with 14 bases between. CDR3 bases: TGTGCCAGCAGTTGGGGTACTACAGGGAACATTCAGTACTTC. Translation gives CASSWGTTGNIQYF.

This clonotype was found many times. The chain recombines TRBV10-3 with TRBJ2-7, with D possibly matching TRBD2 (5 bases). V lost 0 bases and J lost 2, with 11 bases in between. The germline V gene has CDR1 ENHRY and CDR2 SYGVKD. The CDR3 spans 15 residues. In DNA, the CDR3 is TGTGCCATCAGTGAGTCTTTCCGGGATGCCTACGAGCAGTACTTC. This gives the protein CAISESFRDAYEQYF.

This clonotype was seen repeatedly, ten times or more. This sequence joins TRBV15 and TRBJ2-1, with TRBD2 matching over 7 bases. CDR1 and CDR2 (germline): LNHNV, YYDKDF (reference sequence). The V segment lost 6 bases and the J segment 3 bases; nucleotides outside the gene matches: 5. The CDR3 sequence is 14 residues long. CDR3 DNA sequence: TGTGCCACCAGTCACGGGAGGAACTACAATGAGCAGTTCTTC. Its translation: CATSHGRNYNEQFF.

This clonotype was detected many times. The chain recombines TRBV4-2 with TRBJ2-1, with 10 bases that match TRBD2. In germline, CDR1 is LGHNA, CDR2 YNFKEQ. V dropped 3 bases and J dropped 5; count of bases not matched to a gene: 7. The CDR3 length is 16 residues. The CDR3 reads CASSHFLAGANNEQFF. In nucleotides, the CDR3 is TGTGCCAGCAGCCATTTTCTAGCGGGAGCCAACAATGAGCAGTTCTTC.

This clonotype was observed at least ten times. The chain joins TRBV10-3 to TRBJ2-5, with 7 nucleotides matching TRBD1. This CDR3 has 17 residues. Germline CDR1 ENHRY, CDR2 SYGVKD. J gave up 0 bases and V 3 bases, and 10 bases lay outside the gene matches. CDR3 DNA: TGTGCCATCAGTGAACATTCCGGGACAGAGTACCAAGAGACCCAGTACTTC. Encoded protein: CAISEHSGTEYQETQYF.

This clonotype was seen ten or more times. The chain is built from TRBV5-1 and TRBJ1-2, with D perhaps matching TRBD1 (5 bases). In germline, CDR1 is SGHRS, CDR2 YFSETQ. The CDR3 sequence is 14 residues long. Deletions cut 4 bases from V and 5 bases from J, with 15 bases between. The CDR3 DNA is TGCGCCAGCAGCACCCGGGGCGGTCCTTATGGCTACACCTTC. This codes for CASSTRGGPYGYTF.

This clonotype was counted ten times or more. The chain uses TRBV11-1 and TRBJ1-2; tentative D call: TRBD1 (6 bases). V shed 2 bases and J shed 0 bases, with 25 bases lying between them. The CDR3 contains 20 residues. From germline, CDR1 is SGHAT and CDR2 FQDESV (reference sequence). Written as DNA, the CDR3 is TGTGCCAGCAGCTTATTGCCAGGGGCTCAACTACGAGTTCCTAACTATGGCTACACCTTC. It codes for CASSLLPGAQLRVPNYGYTF. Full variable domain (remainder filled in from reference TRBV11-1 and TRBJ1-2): EAEVAQSPRYKITEKSQAVAFWCDPISGHATLYWYRQILGQGPELLVQFQDESVVDDSQLPKDRFSAERLKGVDSTLKIQPAELGDSAMYLCASSLLPGAQLRVPNYGYTFGSGTRLTVV.

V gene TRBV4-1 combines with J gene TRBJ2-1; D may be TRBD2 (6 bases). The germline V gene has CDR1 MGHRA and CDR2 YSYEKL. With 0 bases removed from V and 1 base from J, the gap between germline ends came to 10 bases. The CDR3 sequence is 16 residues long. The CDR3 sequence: CASSQDFGSSYNEQFF. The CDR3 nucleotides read TGCGCCAGCAGCCAAGATTTCGGGAGTTCCTACAATGAGCAGTTCTTC.

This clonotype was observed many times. The CDR3 sequence is CSANRGGGYGYTF. The CDR3 coding sequence is TGCAGCGCTAACAGGGGAGGTGGCTATGGCTACACCTTC. The gene calls are TRBV29-1 and TRBJ1-2; 7 bases match TRBD1. The junction had 9 bases not matched to a gene; V was cut back by 7 bases and J by 4 bases. This CDR3 has 13 amino acids. Per the germline V gene, CDR1 is SQVTM and CDR2 is ANQGSEA.

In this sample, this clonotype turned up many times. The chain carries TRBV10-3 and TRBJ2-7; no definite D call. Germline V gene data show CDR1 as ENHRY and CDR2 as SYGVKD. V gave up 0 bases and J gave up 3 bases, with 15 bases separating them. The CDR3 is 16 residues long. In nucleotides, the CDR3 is TGTGCCATCAGTGAGTCAGGAGCTGGATCCCACTACGAGCAGTACTTC. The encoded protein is CAISESGAGSHYEQYF.

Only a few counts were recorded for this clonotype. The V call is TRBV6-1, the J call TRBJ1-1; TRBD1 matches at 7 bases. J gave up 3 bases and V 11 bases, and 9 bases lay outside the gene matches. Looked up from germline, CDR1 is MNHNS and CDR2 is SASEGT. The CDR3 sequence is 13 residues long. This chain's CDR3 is CAHDREQDTEAFF. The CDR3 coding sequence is TGTGCCCATGACAGGGAGCAGGACACTGAAGCTTTCTTT.

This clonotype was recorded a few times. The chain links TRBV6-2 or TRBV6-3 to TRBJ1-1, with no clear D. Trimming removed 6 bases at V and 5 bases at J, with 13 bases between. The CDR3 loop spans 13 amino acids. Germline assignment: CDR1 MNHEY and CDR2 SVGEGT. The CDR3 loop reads CASSPGPWTEAFF. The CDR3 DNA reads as TGTGCCAGCAGCCCGGGTCCTTGGACTGAAGCTTTCTTT.

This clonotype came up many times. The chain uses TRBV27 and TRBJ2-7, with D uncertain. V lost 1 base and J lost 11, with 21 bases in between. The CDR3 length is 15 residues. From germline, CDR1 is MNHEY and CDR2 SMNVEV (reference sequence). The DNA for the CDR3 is TGTGCCAGCAGTTTATTCGGCCGGACCCACTCTCACAAGTACTTC. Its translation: CASSLFGRTHSHKYF.

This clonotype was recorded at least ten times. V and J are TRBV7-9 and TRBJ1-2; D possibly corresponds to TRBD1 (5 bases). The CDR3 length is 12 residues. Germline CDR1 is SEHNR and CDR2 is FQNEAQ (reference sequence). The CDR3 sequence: CAMPGPNYGYTF. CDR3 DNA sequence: TGTGCAATGCCGGGACCTAACTATGGCTACACCTTC.

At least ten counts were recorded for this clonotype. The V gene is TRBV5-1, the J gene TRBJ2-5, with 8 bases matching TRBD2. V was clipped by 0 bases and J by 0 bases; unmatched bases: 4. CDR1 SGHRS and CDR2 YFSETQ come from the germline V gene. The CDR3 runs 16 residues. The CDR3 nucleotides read TGCGCCAGCAGCTTGGTACGGGAGGGGTACCAAGAGACCCAGTACTTC. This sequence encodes CASSLVREGYQETQYF.

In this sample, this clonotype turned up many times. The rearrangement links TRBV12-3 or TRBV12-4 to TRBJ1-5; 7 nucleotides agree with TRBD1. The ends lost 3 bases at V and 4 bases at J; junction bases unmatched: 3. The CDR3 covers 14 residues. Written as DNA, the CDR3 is TGTGCCAGCAGTTTCTCAGGGGGAAATCAGCCCCAGCATTTT. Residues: CASSFSGGNQPQHF.

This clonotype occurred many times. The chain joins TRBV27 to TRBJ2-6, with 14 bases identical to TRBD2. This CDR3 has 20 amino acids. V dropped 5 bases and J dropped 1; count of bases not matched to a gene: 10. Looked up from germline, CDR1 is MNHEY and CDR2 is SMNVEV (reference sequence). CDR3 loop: CASSTSRTSGRTSGANVLTF. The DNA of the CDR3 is TGTGCCAGCAGTACCAGCAGGACTAGCGGGAGGACGTCTGGGGCCAACGTCCTGACTTTC.

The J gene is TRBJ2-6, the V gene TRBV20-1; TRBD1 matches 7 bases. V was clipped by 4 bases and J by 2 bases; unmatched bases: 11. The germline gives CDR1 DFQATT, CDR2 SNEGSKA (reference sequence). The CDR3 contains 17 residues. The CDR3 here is CSANTPDRVAGANVLTF. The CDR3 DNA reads TGCAGTGCTAACACGCCTGACAGGGTCGCTGGGGCCAACGTCCTGACTTTC.

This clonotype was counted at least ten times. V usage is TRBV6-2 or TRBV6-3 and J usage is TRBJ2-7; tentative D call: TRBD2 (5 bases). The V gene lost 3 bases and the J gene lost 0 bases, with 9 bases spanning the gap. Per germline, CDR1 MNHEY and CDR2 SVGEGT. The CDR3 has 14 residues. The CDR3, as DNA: TGTGCCAGCAGTTATGCGGGCCACTCCTACGAGCAGTACTTC. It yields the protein CASSYAGHSYEQYF.

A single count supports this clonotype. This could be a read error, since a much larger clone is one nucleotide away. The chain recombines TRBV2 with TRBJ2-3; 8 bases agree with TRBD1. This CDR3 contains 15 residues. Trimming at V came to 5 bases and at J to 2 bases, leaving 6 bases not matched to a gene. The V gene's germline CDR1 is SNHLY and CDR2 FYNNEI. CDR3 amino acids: CASSSPGQDTDTQYF. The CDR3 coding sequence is TGTGCCAGCAGTTCCCCGGGACAGGACACAGATACGCAGTATTTT.

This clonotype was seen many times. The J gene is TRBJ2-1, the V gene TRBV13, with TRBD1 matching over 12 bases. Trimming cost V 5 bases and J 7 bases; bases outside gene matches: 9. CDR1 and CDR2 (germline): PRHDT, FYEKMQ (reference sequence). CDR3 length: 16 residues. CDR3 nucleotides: TGTGCCAGCAGCCGCTCGGGACAGGGGGCTGTAAATGAGCAGTTCTTC. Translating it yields CASSRSGQGAVNEQFF.

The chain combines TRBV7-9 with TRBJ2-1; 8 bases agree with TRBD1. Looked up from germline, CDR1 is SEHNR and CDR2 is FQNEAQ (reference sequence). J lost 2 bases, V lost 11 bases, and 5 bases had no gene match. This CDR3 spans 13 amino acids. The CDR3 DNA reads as TGTGCCGGATCAGGGGGCCCCTACAATGAGCAGTTCTTC. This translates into CAGSGGPYNEQFF.